The clone carrying this T cell receptor (beta chain) has at least ten counts. As yet, its antigen is unknown. Germline V gene sequence: CDR1 SEHNR, CDR2 FQNEAQ (reference sequence). CDR3 size: 16 residues. Trimming cost V 4 bases and J 7 bases; bases outside gene matches: 11. These data originate in a study of breast tumors, draining lymph nodes, adjacent tissues. Study observations and caveats: Most tumor T cells seemingly derive from lymph node, then expand in tumor. Tumor TCR diversity was below lymph nodes but above nontumor tissue.

TCRdb re-called the multiplex PCR reads through MiXCR, storing one row per CDR3 protein. The repertoire includes 100,000 to 150,000 distinct CDR3 sequences, nearly 20% of them detected once, and over 3% sits in the top ten. Axillary draining lymph nodes of breast cancer patients supplied the node samples. The chain carries TRBV7-9 and TRBJ2-1, with 9 bases fitting TRBD2. The sample was axillary lymph node tissue. The source is a female donor with breast cancer. Some clones in this sample may be carry-over from other donors' samples. The CDR3 region is CASSSILGLARNEQFF. DNA for the CDR3: TGTGCCAGCAGCTCAATTCTCGGACTAGCGAGGAATGAGCAGTTCTTC.